Here is one T cell receptor beta chain with its context. The sample comes from a study of blood T cell repertoires in COVID-19. The germline CDR1 and CDR2 sequences are MRHNA and SNTAGT. The CDR3 has 14 amino acids. V gave up 3 bases and J gave up 7 bases; unmatched junction bases: 1. Here immunoSEQ multiplex PCR was the method, and the copy in TCRdb shows in-frame clones only, minus some. The sample holds 25,000 to 35,000 clones, approximately 93% seen once. The genes are TRBV6-4 and TRBJ2-1, with 12 bases aligning to TRBD2. This clonotype was sampled from a woman aged 70-85 years with COVID-19, enrolled during active disease. Material: peripheral blood. The CDR3, as DNA: TGTGCCAGCAGTGAACTAGCGGGAGGTAATGAGCAGTTCTTC. Translated, it gives CASSELAGGNEQFF.